A single sample gave rise to the 30 T cell receptor beta chains below, sequenced in a study of T cell responses to AZD1222 COVID-19 vaccine. Libraries were prepared by immunoSEQ multiplex PCR; TCRdb keeps only in-frame clonotypes and omits some of them. Of 95,000 to 150,000 clones in the sample, around 90% are singletons; the top ten hold approximately 1.3%. This material consisted of peripheral blood, taken on day 0 of AZD1222 vaccination. These receptors all stem from an adult in good health.

The V gene is TRBV7-9, the J gene TRBJ1-6; tentative D call: TRBD1 (6 bases). The germline CDR1 and CDR2 sequences are SEHNR and FQNEAQ (reference sequence). The germline V and J ends were trimmed by 0 bases and 2 bases, with 17 bases remaining between them. CDR3 length: 19 residues. The CDR3 region is CASSLAGPRGRTYNSPLHF. Here the CDR3 DNA reads TGTGCCAGCAGCTTAGCGGGCCCCAGGGGTAGGACCTATAATTCACCCCTCCACTTT.

CDR3 coding DNA: TGCGCCAGCAGCCAAATCGGTCTAAGCAATCAGCCCCAGCATTTT. This codes for CASSQIGLSNQPQHF. J is TRBJ1-5 and V is TRBV4-1, with D uncertain. The CDR3 sequence is 15 residues long. CDR1 MGHRA and CDR2 YSYEKL come from the germline V gene. The V end lost 2 bases, the J end lost 1 base, and 9 bases lay between the germline ends.

The rearrangement joins TRBV12-3 or TRBV12-4 to TRBJ2-1; TRBD2 matches 8 bases. After removal of 8 bases from V and 8 bases from J, the junction contained 8 bases not matched to a gene. The CDR3 has 13 amino acids. CDR3 sequence reads: CASAPGGSDEQFF. The CDR3 coding sequence is TGTGCCAGCGCCCCGGGGGGGTCCGATGAGCAGTTCTTC.

This clone was counted a few times. The chain combines TRBV19 with TRBJ1-1; weak D call: TRBD1 (5 bases). CDR3 length equals 13 residues. Trimming took off 3 bases at V and 7 bases at J, with 12 bases between the two ends. Germline-derived CDR1 and CDR2 are LNHDA and SQIVND (reference sequence). The CDR3 DNA reads as TGTGCCAGTAGTATCCCGGGACCCAGTGAAGCTTTCTTT. It translates to CASSIPGPSEAFF.

This chain joins TRBV5-1 and TRBJ2-2; D is possibly TRBD2 (6 bases). Per the germline V gene, CDR1 is SGHRS and CDR2 is YFSETQ. The CDR3 loop spans 14 amino acids. With 0 bases removed from V and 4 bases from J, the gap between germline ends came to 7 bases. The CDR3 loop reads CASSLETSTGELFF. In DNA form, the CDR3 reads TGCGCCAGCAGCTTGGAGACTAGCACCGGGGAGCTGTTTTTT.

The chain carries TRBV27 and TRBJ2-1; 8 positions match TRBD2. In germline, CDR1 is MNHEY, CDR2 SMNVEV (reference sequence). The V segment lost 6 bases and the J segment 0 bases; nucleotides outside the gene matches: 4. The CDR3 contains 15 residues. This chain's CDR3 is CASRGSGGSYNEQFF. The CDR3 DNA reads as TGTGCCAGCAGAGGGAGCGGGGGCTCCTACAATGAGCAGTTCTTC.

J is TRBJ2-7 and V is TRBV19; maybe TRBD1 (7 bases). This CDR3 region has 15 residues. V gave up 7 bases and J gave up 5 bases, with 21 bases separating them. The germline CDR1 and CDR2 sequences are LNHDA and SQIVND (reference sequence). This CDR3 is CASKRQGNRGDEQYF. The CDR3 DNA is TGTGCCAGTAAAAGACAGGGTAATAGGGGGGACGAGCAGTACTTC.

The chain carries TRBV5-1 and TRBJ2-3, with D perhaps assigned TRBD1 or TRBD2 (5 bases each). V gave up 2 bases and J gave up 7 bases, with 20 bases separating them. CDR1 SGHRS and CDR2 YFSETQ come from the germline V gene. CDR3 length equals 16 residues. CDR3 DNA sequence: TGCGCCAGCAGCTTAGGAGGTGGGGCCGGTGTTCATACGCAGTATTTT. It translates to CASSLGGGAGVHTQYF. Filled out from reference TRBV5-1 and TRBJ2-3, the complete variable domain reads KAGVTQTPRYLIKTRGQQVTLSCSPISGHRSVSWYQQTPGQGLQFLFEYFSETQRNKGNFPGRFSGRQFSNSRSEMNVSTLELGDSALYLCASSLGGGAGVHTQYFGPGTRLTVL.

This chain links TRBV10-1 with TRBJ1-1; D is perhaps TRBD1 (6 bases). Trimming took off 0 bases at V and 3 bases at J, with 8 bases between the two ends. CDR1 is WNHNN and CDR2 is SYGVQD in the germline V gene (reference sequence). The CDR3 contains 14 residues. CDR3 bases: TGCGCCAGCAGTGAGTCGACAGGATACACTGAAGCTTTCTTT. Encoded protein: CASSESTGYTEAFF.

The genes are TRBV5-1 and TRBJ2-2; 7 bases are a match to TRBD2. Germline V gene lookup returns CDR1 SGHRS and CDR2 YFSETQ. This CDR3 is built from 15 residues. Trimming at V came to 0 bases and at J to 4 bases, leaving 3 bases not matched to a gene. The CDR3 sequence is CASSLGLALTGELFF. The CDR3 DNA sequence: TGCGCCAGCAGCTTGGGACTAGCTCTCACCGGGGAGCTGTTTTTT.

This chain connects TRBV3-1 (or the pseudogene TRBV3-2) to TRBJ2-2, with 8 bases identical to TRBD2. The CDR3 loop spans 16 amino acids. J lost 5 bases, V lost 0 bases, and 5 bases had no gene match. CDR1 and CDR2 (germline): LGHDT, YNNKEL (reference sequence). CDR3: CASSQDRQRGTGELFF. In nucleotides, the CDR3 is TGTGCCAGCAGCCAAGATCGCCAGCGGGGGACCGGGGAGCTGTTTTTT.

In regard to this clone: This sample includes further DNA sequences coding for the same CDR3. CDR3 bases: TGTGCCAGCAGCCGGACCCTAGAGTTTCGGGGGTTACCGAGCGAGCAGTACTTC. This translates into CASSRTLEFRGLPSEQYF. This sequence joins TRBV7-8 and TRBJ2-7; possible D gene TRBD2, 6 bases. The CDR3 consists of 18 residues. Germline CDR1 is SGHVS and CDR2 is FQNEAQ. Trimming removed 5 bases at V and 6 bases at J, with 29 bases between.

The chain couples TRBV29-1 to TRBJ1-1, with D possibly TRBD1 on 6 matching bases. CDR1 and CDR2 (germline): SQVTM, ANQGSEA. V shed 2 bases and J shed 5 bases, with 18 bases lying between them. The CDR3 length is 15 residues. The CDR3 DNA reads as TGCAGCGTTGAACCGACGGGGGGGCGGAGAACTGAAGCTTTCTTT. Translation gives CSVEPTGGRRTEAFF.

V and J are TRBV3-1 (or the pseudogene TRBV3-2) and TRBJ1-2; 8 bases align to TRBD1. The germline V gene encodes CDR1 LGHDT and CDR2 YNNKEL (reference sequence). The CDR3 extends over 14 amino acids. V lost 5 bases and J lost 3; bases outside the gene matches: 5. The CDR3, as DNA: TGTGCCAGCAGCTTGGGACAGGCGGACTATGGCTACACCTTC. It specifies CASSLGQADYGYTF.

The chain links TRBV9 to TRBJ2-5; perhaps TRBD1 as D (5 bases). The CDR3 loop spans 14 amino acids. Between the trimmed V and J ends, which lost 3 bases and 0 bases, there was a span of 9 bases. CDR1 is SGDLS, CDR2 YYNGEE, per germline. CDR3 amino acids: CASSARQYQETQYF. The DNA of the CDR3 is TGTGCCAGCAGCGCGAGACAGTACCAAGAGACCCAGTACTTC.

A few counts support this clone. The chain employs TRBV5-4 and TRBJ1-2, with 9 bases lining up with TRBD1. The CDR3 consists of 12 residues. J was trimmed by 7 bases and V by 9 bases; bases with no gene match: 7. The germline V gene encodes CDR1 SGHNT and CDR2 YYREEE (reference sequence). CDR3 sequence: CAMLRQGGGYTF. CDR3 nucleotide sequence: TGTGCCATGTTGCGACAGGGGGGTGGCTACACCTTC.

The chain combines TRBV19 with TRBJ2-2; possible D gene TRBD2, 6 bases. This CDR3 is 15 amino acids long. V lost 7 bases and J lost 1, with 13 bases in between. Germline loops: CDR1 LNHDA, CDR2 SQIVND (reference sequence). CDR3 in amino acids: CASNHPGLNTGELFF. CDR3 DNA sequence: TGTGCCAGTAACCACCCGGGACTGAACACCGGGGAGCTGTTTTTT.

The chain links TRBV5-4 to TRBJ1-1; a weak D match, TRBD1 (5 bases). CDR1 is SGHNT and CDR2 is YYREEE in the germline V gene (reference sequence). V shed 4 bases and J shed 2 bases, with 18 bases lying between them. The CDR3 is made up of 16 amino acids. The CDR3 reads CASSPPGRGKNTEAFF. DNA of the CDR3: TGTGCCAGCAGCCCCCCGGGTCGGGGGAAAAACACTGAAGCTTTCTTT.

The CDR3 nucleotides read TGTGCCAGCAGCTTGGAGGTGGGGCAGGGGGCCCACTATGGCTACACCTTC. It is translated as CASSLEVGQGAHYGYTF. The chain is built from TRBV5-6 and TRBJ1-2, with TRBD1 matching 8 bases. The ends lost 0 bases at V and 3 bases at J; junction bases unmatched: 10. CDR1 SGHDT and CDR2 YYEEEE come from the germline V gene. This CDR3 is 17 amino acids long.

The chain recombines TRBV7-6 with TRBJ2-5; D unresolved. The CDR3 is made up of 15 amino acids. Germline CDR1 and CDR2: SGHVS and FNYEAQ. V lost 2 bases and J lost 5, with 15 bases in between. CDR3 DNA sequence: TGTGCCAGCAGCTTAATGCCGATCAGCCGGGAGACCCAGTACTTC. Its protein product is CASSLMPISRETQYF. Full variable domain (remainder filled in from reference TRBV7-6 and TRBJ2-5): GAGVSQSPRYKVTKRGQDVALRCDPISGHVSLYWYRQALGQGPEFLTYFNYEAQQDKSGLPNDRFSAERPEGSISTLTIQRTEQRDSAMYRCASSLMPISRETQYFGPGTRLLVL.

The rearrangement joins TRBV19 to TRBJ1-2; 7 bases line up with TRBD1. With V trimmed by 0 bases and J by 8 bases, 3 bases remained unmatched. The CDR3 has 13 residues. Looked up from germline, CDR1 is LNHDA and CDR2 is SQIVND (reference sequence). The CDR3 reads CASSIDRQGGYTF. CDR3 bases: TGTGCCAGTAGTATAGATCGACAGGGCGGCTACACCTTC.

The chain combines TRBV9 with TRBJ2-3; no clear D gene. Germline CDR1 SGDLS, CDR2 YYNGEE. V was trimmed by 4 bases and J by 0 bases, leaving 6 bases between them. There are 13 residues in the CDR3. CDR3: CASSIQSTDTQYF. The CDR3 DNA sequence: TGTGCCAGCAGCATCCAGAGCACAGATACGCAGTATTTT.

This clone was seen more than once but under ten times. The genes are TRBV9 and TRBJ1-4; tentatively, D is TRBD1 (6 bases). The CDR3 loop spans 15 amino acids. Trimming took off 7 bases at V and 7 bases at J, with 20 bases between the two ends. Germline CDR1 SGDLS, CDR2 YYNGEE. The CDR3: CASSPISGTSEKLFF. In DNA form, the CDR3 reads TGTGCCAGCTCCCCTATATCCGGGACAAGTGAAAAACTGTTTTTT.

The chain uses TRBV11-2 and TRBJ2-7; 10 bases are shared with TRBD1. Germline V CDR1 and CDR2: SGHAT, FQNNGV. The V gene end was trimmed by 3 bases and the J gene end by 3 bases; junction bases not matched to a gene: 5. The CDR3 covers 15 residues. CDR3 amino acids: CASSFSDRGIYEQYF. The CDR3 coding sequence is TGTGCCAGCAGCTTTTCGGACAGGGGGATCTACGAGCAGTACTTC.

The chain has TRBV19 and TRBJ2-5; D is unresolved. The CDR3 is 13 amino acids. V was pared by 2 bases and J by 1 base, with 5 bases between. Germline CDR1 and CDR2: LNHDA and SQIVND (reference sequence). The CDR3 reads CASSINSQETQYF. The CDR3 nucleotides read TGTGCCAGTAGTATAAACAGCCAAGAGACCCAGTACTTC.

V and J are TRBV7-9 and TRBJ2-1, with D perhaps matching TRBD1 or TRBD2 (5 bases each). With 3 bases removed from V and 3 bases from J, the gap between germline ends came to 12 bases. Germline CDR1 and CDR2: SEHNR and FQNEAQ (reference sequence). The CDR3 covers 15 residues. As DNA, the CDR3 is TGTGCCAGCAGCTTCACCGGGACCTTCTACAATGAGCAGTTCTTC. Its translation: CASSFTGTFYNEQFF.

The rearrangement joins TRBV5-4 to TRBJ2-1; maybe TRBD1 (6 bases). Germline V gene sequence: CDR1 SGHNT, CDR2 YYREEE (reference sequence). The CDR3 length is 13 residues. Trimming left V 5 bases short and J 4 bases short, with 10 bases between. Written as DNA, the CDR3 is TGTGCCAGCAGTCCGACAGGATACAATGAGCAGTTCTTC. The encoded protein is CASSPTGYNEQFF.

The V gene is TRBV6-4, the J gene TRBJ2-1; 7 bases are a match to TRBD1. This CDR3 region has 15 residues. V was clipped by 5 bases and J by 3 bases; unmatched bases: 7. Germline V lookup: CDR1 MRHNA, CDR2 SNTAGT. In DNA form, the CDR3 reads TGTGCCAGCAGTCTACAGGGGACCCTCTACAATGAGCAGTTCTTC. Translation gives CASSLQGTLYNEQFF.

A note on this clone: This CDR3 is also generated by other DNA sequences in the sample. This CDR3 is CASSVVGGETQYF. The DNA of the CDR3 is TGTGCCAGCAGCGTAGTAGGGGGAGAGACCCAGTACTTC. V gene TRBV9 combines with J gene TRBJ2-5, with D possibly matching TRBD1 (6 bases). Germline values: CDR1 SGDLS, CDR2 YYNGEE. V dropped 0 bases and J dropped 4 bases, with 7 bases sitting between them. The CDR3 sequence is 13 residues long.

This clone has just a few counts. The chain couples TRBV30 to TRBJ2-1; the D gene is possibly TRBD1 (6 bases). Germline lookup yields CDR1 GTSNPN and CDR2 SVGIG (reference sequence). The CDR3 has 12 amino acids. Between the trimmed V and J ends, which lost 5 bases and 4 bases, there was a span of 9 bases. The CDR3 nucleotides are TGTGCCTGGGGTACAGGGTACAATGAGCAGTTCTTC. This encodes CAWGTGYNEQFF.